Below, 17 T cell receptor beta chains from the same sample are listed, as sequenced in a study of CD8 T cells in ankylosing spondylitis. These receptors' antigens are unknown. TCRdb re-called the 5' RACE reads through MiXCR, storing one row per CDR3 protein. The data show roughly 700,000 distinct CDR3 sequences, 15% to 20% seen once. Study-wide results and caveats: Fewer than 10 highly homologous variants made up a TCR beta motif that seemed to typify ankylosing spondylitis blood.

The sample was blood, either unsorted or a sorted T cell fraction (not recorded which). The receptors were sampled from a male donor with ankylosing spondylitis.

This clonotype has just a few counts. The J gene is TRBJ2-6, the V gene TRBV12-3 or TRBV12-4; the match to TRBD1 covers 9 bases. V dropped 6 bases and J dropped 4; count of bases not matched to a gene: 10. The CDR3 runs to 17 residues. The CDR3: CASSRPGQGSGANVLTF. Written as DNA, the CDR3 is TGTGCCAGCAGCCGTCCGGGACAGGGATCCGGGGCCAACGTCCTGACTTTC.

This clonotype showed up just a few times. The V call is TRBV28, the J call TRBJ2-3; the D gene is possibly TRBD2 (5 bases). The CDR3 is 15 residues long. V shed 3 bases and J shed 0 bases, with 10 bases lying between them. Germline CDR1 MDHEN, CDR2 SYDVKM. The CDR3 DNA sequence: TGTGCCAGCAGTTTGTTAGCGATAAGCACAGATACGCAGTATTTT. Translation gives CASSLLAISTDTQYF.

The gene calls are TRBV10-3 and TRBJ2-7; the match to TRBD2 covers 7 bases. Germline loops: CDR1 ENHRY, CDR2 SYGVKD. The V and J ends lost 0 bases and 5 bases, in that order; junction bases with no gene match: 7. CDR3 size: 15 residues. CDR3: CAISESERDLDEQYF. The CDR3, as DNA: TGTGCCATCAGTGAGTCGGAGCGGGATTTGGACGAGCAGTACTTC.

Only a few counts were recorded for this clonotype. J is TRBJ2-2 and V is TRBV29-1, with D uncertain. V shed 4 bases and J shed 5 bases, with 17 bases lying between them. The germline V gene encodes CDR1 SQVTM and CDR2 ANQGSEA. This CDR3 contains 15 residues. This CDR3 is CSVGWETFGTGELFF. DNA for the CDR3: TGCAGCGTTGGGTGGGAAACGTTCGGAACCGGGGAGCTGTTTTTT.

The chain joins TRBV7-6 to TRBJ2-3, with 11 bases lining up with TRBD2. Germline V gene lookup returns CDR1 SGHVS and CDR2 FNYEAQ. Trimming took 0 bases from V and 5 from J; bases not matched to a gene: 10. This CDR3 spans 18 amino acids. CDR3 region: CASSLALPSGRPRDTQYF. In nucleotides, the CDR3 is TGTGCCAGCAGCTTAGCCCTACCTAGCGGGAGGCCTCGAGATACGCAGTATTTT.

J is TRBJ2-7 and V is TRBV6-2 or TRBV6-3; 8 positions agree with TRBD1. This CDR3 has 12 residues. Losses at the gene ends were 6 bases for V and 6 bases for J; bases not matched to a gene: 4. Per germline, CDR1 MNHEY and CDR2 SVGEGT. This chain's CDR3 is CASRPGGAEQYF. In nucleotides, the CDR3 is TGTGCCAGCAGACCAGGGGGCGCCGAGCAGTACTTC.

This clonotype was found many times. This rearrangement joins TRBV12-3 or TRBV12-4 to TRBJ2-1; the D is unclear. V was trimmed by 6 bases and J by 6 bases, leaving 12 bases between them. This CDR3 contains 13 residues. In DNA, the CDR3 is TGTGCCAGCAGCTCCACTACGACCAATGAGCAGTTCTTC. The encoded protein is CASSSTTTNEQFF.

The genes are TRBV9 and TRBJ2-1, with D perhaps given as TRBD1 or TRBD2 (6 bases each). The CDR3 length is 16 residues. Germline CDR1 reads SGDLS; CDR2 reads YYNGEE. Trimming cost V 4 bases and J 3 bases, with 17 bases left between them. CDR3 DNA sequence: TGTGCCAGCAGCCCCAACCCCGGGGGCGGCTACAATGAGCAGTTCTTC. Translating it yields CASSPNPGGGYNEQFF.

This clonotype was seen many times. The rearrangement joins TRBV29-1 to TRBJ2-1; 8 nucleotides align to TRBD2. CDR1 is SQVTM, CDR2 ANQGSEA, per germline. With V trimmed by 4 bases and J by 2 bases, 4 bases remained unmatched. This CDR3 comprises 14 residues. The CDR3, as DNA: TGCAGCGTTGGCGGGGGGACTACCTACAATGAGCAGTTCTTC. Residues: CSVGGGTTYNEQFF.

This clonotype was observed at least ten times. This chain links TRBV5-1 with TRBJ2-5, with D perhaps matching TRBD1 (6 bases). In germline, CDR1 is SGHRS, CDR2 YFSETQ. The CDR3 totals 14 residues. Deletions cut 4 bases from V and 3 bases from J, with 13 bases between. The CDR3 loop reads CASSVDWTEETQYF. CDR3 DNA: TGCGCCAGCAGCGTGGACTGGACAGAAGAGACCCAGTACTTC.

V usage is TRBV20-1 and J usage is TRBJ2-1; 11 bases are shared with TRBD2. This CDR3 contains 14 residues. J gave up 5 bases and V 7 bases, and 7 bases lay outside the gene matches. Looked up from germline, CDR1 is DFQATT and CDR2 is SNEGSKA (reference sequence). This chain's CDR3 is CSVIAGGPDNEQFF. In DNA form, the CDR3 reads TGCAGTGTAATAGCGGGGGGGCCCGACAATGAGCAGTTCTTC.

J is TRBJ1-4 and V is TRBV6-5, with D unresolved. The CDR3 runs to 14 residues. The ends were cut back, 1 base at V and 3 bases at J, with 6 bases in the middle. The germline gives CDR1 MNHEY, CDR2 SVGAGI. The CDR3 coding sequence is TGTGCCAGCAGTTACTTAGCATCTAATGAAAAACTGTTTTTT. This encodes CASSYLASNEKLFF.

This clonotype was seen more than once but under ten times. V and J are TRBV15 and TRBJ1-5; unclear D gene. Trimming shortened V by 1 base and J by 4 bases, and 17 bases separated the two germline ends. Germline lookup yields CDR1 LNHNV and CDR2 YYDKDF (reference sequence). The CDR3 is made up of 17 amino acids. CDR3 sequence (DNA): TGTGCCACCAGCAGAGGTCGGGTGGATCCCTCTAATCAGCCCCAGCATTTT. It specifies CATSRGRVDPSNQPQHF.

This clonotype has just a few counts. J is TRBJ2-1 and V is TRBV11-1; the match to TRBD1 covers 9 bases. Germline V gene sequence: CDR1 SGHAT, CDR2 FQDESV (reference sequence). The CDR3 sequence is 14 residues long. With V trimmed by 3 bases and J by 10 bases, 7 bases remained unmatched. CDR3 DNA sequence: TGTGCCAGCAGCTTCGGCGGGACAGGGATGGAGCAGTTCTTC. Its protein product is CASSFGGTGMEQFF. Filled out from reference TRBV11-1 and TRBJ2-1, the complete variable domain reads EAEVAQSPRYKITEKSQAVAFWCDPISGHATLYWYRQILGQGPELLVQFQDESVVDDSQLPKDRFSAERLKGVDSTLKIQPAELGDSAMYLCASSFGGTGMEQFFGPGTRLTVL.

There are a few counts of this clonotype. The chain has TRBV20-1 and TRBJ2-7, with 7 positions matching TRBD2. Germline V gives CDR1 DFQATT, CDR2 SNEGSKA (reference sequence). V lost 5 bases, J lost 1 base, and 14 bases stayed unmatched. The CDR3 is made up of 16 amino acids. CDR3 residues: CSAGGPGSGPSYEQYF. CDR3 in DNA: TGCAGTGCTGGAGGTCCAGGTAGCGGGCCATCCTACGAGCAGTACTTC.

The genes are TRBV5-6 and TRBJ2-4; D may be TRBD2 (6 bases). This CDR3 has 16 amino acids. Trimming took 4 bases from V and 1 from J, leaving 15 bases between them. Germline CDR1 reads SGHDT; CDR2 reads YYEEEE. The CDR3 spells CASSPTVGRAKNIQYF. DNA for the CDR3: TGTGCCAGCAGCCCGACAGTGGGGAGGGCCAAAAACATTCAGTACTTC.

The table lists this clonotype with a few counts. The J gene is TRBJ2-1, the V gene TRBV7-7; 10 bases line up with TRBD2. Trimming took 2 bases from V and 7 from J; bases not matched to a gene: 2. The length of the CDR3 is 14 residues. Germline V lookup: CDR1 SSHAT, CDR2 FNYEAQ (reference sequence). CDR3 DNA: TGTGCCAGCAGCTTACAAGCGGGAGGGAATGAGCAGTTCTTC. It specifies CASSLQAGGNEQFF.